The sequence of this TCR beta chain was determined in a study of cytomegalovirus exposure and HLA in healthy donors. The CDR3 totals 16 residues. Germline loops: CDR1 MGHRA, CDR2 YSYEKL. Losses at the gene ends were 0 bases for V and 1 base for J; bases not matched to a gene: 5. It was with 60 Vbeta and 13 Jbeta primers that the PCR ran. Produced via immunoSEQ multiplex PCR; TCRdb's table is partial and in-frame only. Here the sample spans roughly 100,000 clones, around 73% being singletons. Source material: PBMCs. This TCR derives from a woman aged 55-75 years in good health and CMV-seronegative. The V call is TRBV4-1, the J call TRBJ2-7; 8 bases match TRBD2. CDR3 coding DNA: TGCGCCAGCAGCCAAGAGGGGGCGGGAGGTTCCTACGAGCAGTACTTC. This gives the protein CASSQEGAGGSYEQYF.